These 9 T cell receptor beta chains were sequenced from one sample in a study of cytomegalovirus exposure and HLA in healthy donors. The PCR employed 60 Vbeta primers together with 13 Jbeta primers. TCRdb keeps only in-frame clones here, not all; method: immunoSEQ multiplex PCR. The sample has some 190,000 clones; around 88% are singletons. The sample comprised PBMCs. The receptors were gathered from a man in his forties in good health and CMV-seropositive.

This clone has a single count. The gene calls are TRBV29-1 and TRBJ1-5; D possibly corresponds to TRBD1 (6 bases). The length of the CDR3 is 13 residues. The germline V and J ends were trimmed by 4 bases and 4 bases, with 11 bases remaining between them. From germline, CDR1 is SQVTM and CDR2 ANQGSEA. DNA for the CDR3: TGCAGCGTTGGAGATAGGGGGAATCAGCCCCAGCATTTT. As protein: CSVGDRGNQPQHF.

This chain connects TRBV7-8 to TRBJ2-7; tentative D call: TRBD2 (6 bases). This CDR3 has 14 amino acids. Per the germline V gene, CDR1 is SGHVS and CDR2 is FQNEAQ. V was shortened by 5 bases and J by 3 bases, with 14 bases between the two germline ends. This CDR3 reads CASSPWGTLYEQYF. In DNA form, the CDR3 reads TGTGCCAGCAGCCCCTGGGGGACTCTCTACGAGCAGTACTTC.

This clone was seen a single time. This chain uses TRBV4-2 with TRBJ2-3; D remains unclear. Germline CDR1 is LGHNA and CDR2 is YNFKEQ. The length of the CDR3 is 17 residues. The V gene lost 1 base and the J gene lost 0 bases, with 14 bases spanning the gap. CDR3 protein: CASSQVGRVASTDTQYF. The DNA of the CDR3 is TGTGCCAGCAGCCAAGTTGGCCGGGTCGCTAGCACAGATACGCAGTATTTT.

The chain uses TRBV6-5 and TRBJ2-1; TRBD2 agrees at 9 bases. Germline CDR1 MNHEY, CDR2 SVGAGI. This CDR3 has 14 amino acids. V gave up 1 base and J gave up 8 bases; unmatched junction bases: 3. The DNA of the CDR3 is TGTGCCAGCAGTTACTTGGGACTAGCAGATGAGCAGTTCTTC. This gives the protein CASSYLGLADEQFF.

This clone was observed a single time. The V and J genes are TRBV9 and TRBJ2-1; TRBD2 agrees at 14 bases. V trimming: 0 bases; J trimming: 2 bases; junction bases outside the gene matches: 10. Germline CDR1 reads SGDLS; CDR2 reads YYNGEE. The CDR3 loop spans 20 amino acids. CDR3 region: CASSVESGTSGSGAYNEQFF. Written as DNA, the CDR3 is TGTGCCAGCAGCGTAGAATCGGGGACTAGCGGGAGTGGCGCCTACAATGAGCAGTTCTTC.

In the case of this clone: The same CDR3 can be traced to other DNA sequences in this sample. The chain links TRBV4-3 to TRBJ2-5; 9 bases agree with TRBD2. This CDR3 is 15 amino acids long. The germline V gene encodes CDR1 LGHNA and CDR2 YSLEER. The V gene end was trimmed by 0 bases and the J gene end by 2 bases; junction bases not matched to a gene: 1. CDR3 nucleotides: TGCGCCAGCAGCCAAGACCTAGCGGGGCAAGAGACCCAGTACTTC. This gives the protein CASSQDLAGQETQYF.

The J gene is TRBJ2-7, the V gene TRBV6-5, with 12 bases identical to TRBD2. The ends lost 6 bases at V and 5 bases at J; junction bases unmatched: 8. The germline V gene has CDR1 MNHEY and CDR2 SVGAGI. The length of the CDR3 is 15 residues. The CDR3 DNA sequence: TGTGCCAGCAGGCCAGGGACTAGCGGGTGGGACGAGCAGTACTTC. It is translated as CASRPGTSGWDEQYF.

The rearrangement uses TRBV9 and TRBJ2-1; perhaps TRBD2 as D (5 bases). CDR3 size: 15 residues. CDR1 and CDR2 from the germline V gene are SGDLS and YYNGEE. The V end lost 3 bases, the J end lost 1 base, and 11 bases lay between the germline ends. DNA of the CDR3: TGTGCCAGCAGCGCTTCGGGCGGGTCCTACAATGAGCAGTTCTTC. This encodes CASSASGGSYNEQFF. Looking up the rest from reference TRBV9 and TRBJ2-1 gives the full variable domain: DSGVTQTPKHLITATGQRVTLRCSPRSGDLSVYWYQQSLDQGLQFLIQYYNGEERAKGNILERFSAQQFPDLHSELNLSSLELGDSALYFCASSASGGSYNEQFFGPGTRLTVL.

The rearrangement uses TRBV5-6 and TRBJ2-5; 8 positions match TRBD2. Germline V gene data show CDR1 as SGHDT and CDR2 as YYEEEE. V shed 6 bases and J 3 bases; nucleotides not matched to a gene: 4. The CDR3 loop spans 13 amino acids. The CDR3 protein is CASNGRGEETQYF. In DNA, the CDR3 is TGTGCCAGCAACGGGAGGGGGGAAGAGACCCAGTACTTC.